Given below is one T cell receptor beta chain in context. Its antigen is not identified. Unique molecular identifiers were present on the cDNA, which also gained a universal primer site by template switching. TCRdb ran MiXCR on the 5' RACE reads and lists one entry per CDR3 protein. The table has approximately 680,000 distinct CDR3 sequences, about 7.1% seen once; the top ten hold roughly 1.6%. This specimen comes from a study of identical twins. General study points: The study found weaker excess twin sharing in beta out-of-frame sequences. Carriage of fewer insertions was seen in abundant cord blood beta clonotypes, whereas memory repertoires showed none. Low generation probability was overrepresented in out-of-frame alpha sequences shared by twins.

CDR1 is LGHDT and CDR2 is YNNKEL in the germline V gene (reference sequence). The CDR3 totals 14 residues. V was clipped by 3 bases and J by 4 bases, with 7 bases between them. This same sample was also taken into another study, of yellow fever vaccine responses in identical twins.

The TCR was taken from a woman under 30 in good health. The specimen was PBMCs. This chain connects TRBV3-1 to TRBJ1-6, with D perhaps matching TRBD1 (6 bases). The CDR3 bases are TGTGCCAGCAGCCATGGACAGTATAATTCACCCCTCCACTTT. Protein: CASSHGQYNSPLHF.